One and the same sample provided the 30 T cell receptor beta chains below, sequenced in a study of T cell repertoires in cytomegalovirus infection. TCRdb reprocessed the reads via MiXCR and lists one record per CDR3 protein. The table lists more than 35,000 distinct CDR3 sequences, roughly 54% of them singletons. Their specific antigens are unknown. The specimen was CD8+ T cells from cultured PBMCs, collected from culture after CMV antigen stimulation. The receptors derive from a human donor in good health (CMV status not recorded). Some clones in this sample may be carry-over from other donors' samples.

This chain links TRBV7-6 with TRBJ2-1; perhaps TRBD2 as D (7 bases). CDR3 length: 16 amino acids. With 1 base removed from V and 7 bases from J, the gap between germline ends came to 17 bases. Germline V gene data show CDR1 as SGHVS and CDR2 as FNYEAQ. The CDR3 region has the DNA TGTGCCAGCAGCTTAGTCCGGGGGGCGGGGTGGAATGAGCAGTTCTTC. It specifies CASSLVRGAGWNEQFF. Full variable domain (missing parts from reference TRBV7-6 and TRBJ2-1): GAGVSQSPRYKVTKRGQDVALRCDPISGHVSLYWYRQALGQGPEFLTYFNYEAQQDKSGLPNDRFSAERPEGSISTLTIQRTEQRDSAMYRCASSLVRGAGWNEQFFGPGTRLTVL.

The chain uses TRBV7-6 and TRBJ2-1, with D perhaps TRBD2 (6 bases). Trimming left V 0 bases short and J 0 bases short, with 9 bases between. The germline gives CDR1 SGHVS, CDR2 FNYEAQ. The CDR3 spans 16 residues. CDR3 amino acids: CASSLASGSSYNEQFF. In nucleotides, the CDR3 is TGTGCCAGCAGCTTAGCGTCCGGGAGCTCCTACAATGAGCAGTTCTTC.

This clonotype was seen only a few times. The chain combines TRBV28 with TRBJ2-7, with D tentatively TRBD2 (5 bases). Germline loops: CDR1 MDHEN, CDR2 SYDVKM. V lost 2 bases and J 0 bases, leaving 5 bases between the germline ends. The CDR3 is 13 residues long. CDR3 nucleotides: TGTGCCAGCAGTTTAGGACTCTCCTACGAGCAGTACTTC. Protein sequence: CASSLGLSYEQYF.

The genes are TRBV12-3 or TRBV12-4 and TRBJ2-1; TRBD1 matches 9 bases. The V and J ends lost 8 bases and 6 bases, in that order; junction bases with no gene match: 8. This CDR3 comprises 14 residues. CDR3 amino acids: CASSGTGSSNEQFF. The CDR3, as DNA: TGTGCCAGCTCCGGGACAGGGAGTTCCAATGAGCAGTTCTTC.

The V and J genes are TRBV20-1 and TRBJ2-7; 10 nucleotides match TRBD2. Germline V gives CDR1 DFQATT, CDR2 SNEGSKA (reference sequence). V lost 0 bases, J lost 1 base, and 3 bases stayed unmatched. The CDR3 sequence is 15 residues long. CDR3 sequence: CSARDLAGDSYEQYF. The CDR3 nucleotides read TGCAGTGCTAGAGATCTAGCGGGAGATTCCTACGAGCAGTACTTC.

Of note for this clonotype: The junction and the germline gene differ at one end; a read error may be behind it. CDR3 sequence (DNA): TGCGCCAGCAGCCAAAACAGGGGGGGGAATGAGCCGTTCTTC. Translating gives CASSQNRGGNEPFF. The chain is built from TRBV4-1 and TRBJ2-1; D is possibly TRBD1 (8 bases). Germline assignment: CDR1 MGHRA and CDR2 YSYEKL. The CDR3 has 14 residues.

The chain carries TRBV4-1 and TRBJ2-2; 14 nucleotides agree with TRBD2. This CDR3 comprises 15 residues. From germline, CDR1 is MGHRA and CDR2 YSYEKL. Unmatched junction bases numbered 6, after V lost 1 base and J lost 14 bases. The CDR3 DNA follows: TGCGCCAGCAGCCAAGGACTAGCGGGAGGGGGGCGACTGTTTTTT. It codes for CASSQGLAGGGRLFF.

The chain links TRBV12-3 or TRBV12-4 to TRBJ2-2, with D possibly TRBD2 on 6 matching bases. CDR3 length: 18 residues. The V end was cut by 6 bases, the J end by 1 base, with 21 bases between. The CDR3 loop reads CASRPDAGTDWNTGELFF. DNA of the CDR3: TGTGCCAGCAGGCCCGACGCTGGGACTGATTGGAACACCGGGGAGCTGTTTTTT.

The chain combines TRBV7-3 with TRBJ2-3; 13 bases agree with TRBD2. V gave up 8 bases and J gave up 3 bases; unmatched junction bases: 8. This CDR3 has 16 amino acids. Per germline, CDR1 SGHTA and CDR2 FQGTGA. The chain's CDR3 is CASAEGLAGLTDTQYF. CDR3 DNA sequence: TGTGCCAGCGCGGAGGGACTAGCGGGACTGACAGATACGCAGTATTTT.

The V gene is TRBV3-1, the J gene TRBJ1-1; possible D gene TRBD1, 5 bases. This CDR3 has 15 amino acids. Germline V gives CDR1 LGHDT, CDR2 YNNKEL (reference sequence). V shed 0 bases and J shed 2 bases, with 10 bases lying between them. The CDR3 sequence is CASSQDEGLNTEAFF. Written as DNA, the CDR3 is TGTGCCAGCAGCCAAGATGAGGGGCTAAACACTGAAGCTTTCTTT.

There are a few counts of this clonotype. The V and J genes are TRBV10-3 and TRBJ2-3, with D maybe TRBD1 (6 bases). The V and J ends lost 4 bases and 6 bases respectively, with 20 bases between them. Germline CDR1 is ENHRY and CDR2 is SYGVKD. The CDR3 is 16 residues long. The CDR3 loop is CAISVSRGHVGDTQYF. The CDR3 DNA is TGTGCCATCAGTGTGAGCAGGGGCCACGTGGGGGATACGCAGTATTTT.

This chain joins TRBV7-2 and TRBJ1-1; D call uncertain. Germline CDR1 and CDR2: SGHTA and FQGNSA. The CDR3 loop spans 14 amino acids. Trimming cost V 5 bases and J 4 bases, with 14 bases left between them. This CDR3 is CASSPGRDGTEAFF. The CDR3 nucleotides are TGTGCCAGCAGCCCGGGGAGGGATGGCACTGAAGCTTTCTTT.

The V call is TRBV24-1, the J call TRBJ2-2; D tentatively fits TRBD1 or TRBD2 (6 bases each). V was clipped by 3 bases and J by 6 bases, with 16 bases between them. From germline, CDR1 is KGHDR and CDR2 SFDVKD. The CDR3 length is 16 residues. As DNA, the CDR3 is TGTGCCACCAGTGATCCCGCTTGGGGGGCCGCCGGGGAGCTGTTTTTT. Translated, it gives CATSDPAWGAAGELFF.

This rearrangement joins TRBV7-9 to TRBJ1-2; 9 bases line up with TRBD1. The germline V gene encodes CDR1 SEHNR and CDR2 FQNEAQ (reference sequence). The CDR3 totals 14 residues. V was pared by 5 bases and J by 2 bases, with 3 bases of the junction left unmatched. The CDR3 loop reads CASSRGQGNYGYTF. The CDR3 nucleotides read TGTGCCAGCAGCCGCGGACAGGGGAACTATGGCTACACCTTC.

The rearrangement joins TRBV14 to TRBJ1-4; D gene uncertain. Germline V CDR1 and CDR2: SGHDN, FVKESK. This CDR3 is built from 15 residues. With 4 bases removed from V and 6 bases from J, the gap between germline ends came to 15 bases. This chain's CDR3 is CASSPGRPGYEKLFF. In DNA, the CDR3 is TGTGCCAGCAGCCCCGGACGGCCCGGGTATGAAAAACTGTTTTTT.

The J gene is TRBJ2-1, the V gene TRBV7-9; 8 bases fit TRBD2. CDR3 length equals 15 residues. Germline lookup yields CDR1 SEHNR and CDR2 FQNEAQ (reference sequence). The trim removed 1 base at V and 4 bases at J, leaving 3 bases unmatched. CDR3 amino acids: CASSLVRGGYNEQFF. As DNA, the CDR3 is TGTGCCAGCAGCTTAGTTCGGGGGGGATACAATGAGCAGTTCTTC.

The chain is built from TRBV12-3 or TRBV12-4 and TRBJ2-1; TRBD1 matches at 8 bases. The J segment lost 4 bases and the V segment lost 4 bases, leaving 3 bases of the junction unmatched. The CDR3 is 14 residues long. The CDR3: CASSSRTGYNEQFF. The CDR3 DNA is TGTGCCAGCAGTTCCCGGACAGGGTACAATGAGCAGTTCTTC.

The J gene is TRBJ2-3, the V gene TRBV7-4, with D unresolved. The CDR3 totals 14 residues. Germline V gene sequence: CDR1 SGHVT, CDR2 SQSDAQ. Trimming shortened V by 5 bases and J by 0 bases, and 9 bases separated the two germline ends. The CDR3 DNA is TGTGCCAGCAGCGGGATAGCCAGCACAGATACGCAGTATTTT. Protein: CASSGIASTDTQYF.

The V and J genes are TRBV7-2 and TRBJ1-5; D uncertain. Deletions cut 5 bases from V and 7 bases from J, with 15 bases between. The CDR3 is made up of 14 amino acids. Per the germline V gene, CDR1 is SGHTA and CDR2 is FQGNSA. In nucleotides, the CDR3 is TGTGCCAGCAGCCCACGGATCAAGGAACAGCCCCAGCATTTT. This gives the protein CASSPRIKEQPQHF. The full variable domain, rest sourced from reference TRBV7-2 and TRBJ1-5, is GAGVSQSPSNKVTEKGKDVELRCDPISGHTALYWYRQSLGQGLEFLIYFQGNSAPDKSGLPSDRFSAERTGGSVSTLTIQRTQQEDSAVYLCASSPRIKEQPQHFGDGTRLSIL.

The chain carries TRBV7-8 and TRBJ1-4; D gene uncertain. Germline CDR1 and CDR2: SGHVS and FQNEAQ. The CDR3 runs 16 residues. V lost 2 bases, J lost 0 bases, and 10 bases lay in between. CDR3 DNA sequence: TGTGCCAGCAGCTTACTGGGAAGTGCAACTAATGAAAAACTGTTTTTT. Its protein is CASSLLGSATNEKLFF.

The chain couples TRBV27 to TRBJ2-7; unclear D gene. The CDR3 extends over 13 amino acids. Germline V gene sequence: CDR1 MNHEY, CDR2 SMNVEV (reference sequence). Trimming pared 2 bases from V and 3 bases from J, leaving 8 bases between. CDR3 loop: CASSLSRNYEQYF. The CDR3 DNA follows: TGTGCCAGCAGTTTAAGCAGGAACTACGAGCAGTACTTC.

V gene TRBV19 combines with J gene TRBJ2-3; D not resolved. The germline CDR1 and CDR2 sequences are LNHDA and SQIVND (reference sequence). Trimming removed 2 bases from V and 2 bases from J, with 11 bases in between. The CDR3 has 15 residues. The CDR3 protein is CASSIRQRLTDTQYF. CDR3 nucleotides: TGTGCCAGTAGTATACGTCAGCGCCTCACAGATACGCAGTATTTT. The full variable domain, rest sourced from reference TRBV19 and TRBJ2-3, is DGGITQSPKYLFRKEGQNVTLSCEQNLNHDAMYWYRQDPGQGLRLIYYSQIVNDFQKGDIAEGYSVSREKKESFPLTVTSAQKNPTAFYLCASSIRQRLTDTQYFGPGTRLTVL.

The chain combines TRBV6-1 with TRBJ1-1; D call uncertain. Germline values: CDR1 MNHNS, CDR2 SASEGT. V was shortened by 5 bases and J by 6 bases, with 16 bases between the two germline ends. The CDR3 consists of 14 residues. The CDR3, as DNA: TGTGCCAGCAGTAGGACTGCGGCGCAAGCTGAAGCTTTCTTT. Its protein product is CASSRTAAQAEAFF.

In this sample, this clonotype turned up once. The V and J genes are TRBV7-2 and TRBJ2-3; possibly TRBD1 or TRBD2 for D (6 bases each). This CDR3 region has 16 residues. The germline CDR1 and CDR2 sequences are SGHTA and FQGNSA. The V gene lost 2 bases and the J gene lost 2 bases, with 14 bases spanning the gap. CDR3: CASSLPEGGPTDTQYF. The CDR3 bases are TGTGCCAGCAGCTTACCGGAAGGGGGGCCCACAGATACGCAGTATTTT.

V is TRBV4-2 and J is TRBJ1-6, with D perhaps TRBD1 (5 bases). There are 16 residues in the CDR3. V gave up 0 bases and J gave up 5 bases, with 11 bases separating them. CDR1 is LGHNA and CDR2 is YNFKEQ in the germline V gene. CDR3 DNA: TGTGCCAGCAGCCAAGAAGACAGTTGGAATAATTCACCCCTCCACTTT. Its translation: CASSQEDSWNNSPLHF.

The sample holds a few counts of this clonotype. The chain uses TRBV7-6 and TRBJ2-4, with D unresolved. The CDR3 runs 15 residues. Trimming pared 6 bases from V and 1 base from J, leaving 13 bases between. Germline CDR1 is SGHVS and CDR2 is FNYEAQ. CDR3 in amino acids: CASSLSVGAKNIQYF. The CDR3 DNA reads as TGTGCCAGCAGTTTATCGGTCGGGGCCAAAAACATTCAGTACTTC.

This clonotype has more than one count but fewer than ten. This chain joins TRBV19 and TRBJ2-5, with 14 bases matching TRBD2. The germline V gene has CDR1 LNHDA and CDR2 SQIVND (reference sequence). The CDR3 contains 16 residues. With V trimmed by 8 bases and J by 5 bases, 10 bases remained unmatched. Written as DNA, the CDR3 is TGTGCCAGTTCGGGACTAGCGGGGGTTCGGGTGGAGACCCAGTACTTC. Residues: CASSGLAGVRVETQYF.

This clonotype was observed a handful of times. The chain carries TRBV7-8 and TRBJ2-1, with a weak D call TRBD1 (5 bases). The CDR3 is made up of 15 amino acids. The V end lost 3 bases, the J end lost 1 base, and 10 bases lay between the germline ends. Germline CDR1 SGHVS, CDR2 FQNEAQ. In nucleotides, the CDR3 is TGTGCCAGCAGCTTCTGGCAGGGATCCTACAATGAGCAGTTCTTC. Its protein product is CASSFWQGSYNEQFF.

A few counts support this clonotype. This chain uses TRBV3-1 with TRBJ2-5, with 10 nucleotides matching TRBD1. Germline V gene data show CDR1 as LGHDT and CDR2 as YNNKEL (reference sequence). V dropped 1 base and J dropped 5; count of bases not matched to a gene: 4. The CDR3 is made up of 15 amino acids. The CDR3 loop is CASSQGTGGGETQYF. Written as DNA, the CDR3 is TGTGCCAGCAGCCAAGGGACAGGGGGAGGGGAGACCCAGTACTTC.

This chain connects TRBV10-3 to TRBJ1-2, with 11 bases identical to TRBD1. The CDR3 consists of 18 residues. Per the germline V gene, CDR1 is ENHRY and CDR2 is SYGVKD. J lost 0 bases, V lost 4 bases, and 10 bases had no gene match. The CDR3 protein is CAISAGQGAPSANYGYTF. The CDR3 nucleotides read TGTGCCATCAGTGCCGGACAGGGGGCCCCCTCTGCTAACTATGGCTACACCTTC.